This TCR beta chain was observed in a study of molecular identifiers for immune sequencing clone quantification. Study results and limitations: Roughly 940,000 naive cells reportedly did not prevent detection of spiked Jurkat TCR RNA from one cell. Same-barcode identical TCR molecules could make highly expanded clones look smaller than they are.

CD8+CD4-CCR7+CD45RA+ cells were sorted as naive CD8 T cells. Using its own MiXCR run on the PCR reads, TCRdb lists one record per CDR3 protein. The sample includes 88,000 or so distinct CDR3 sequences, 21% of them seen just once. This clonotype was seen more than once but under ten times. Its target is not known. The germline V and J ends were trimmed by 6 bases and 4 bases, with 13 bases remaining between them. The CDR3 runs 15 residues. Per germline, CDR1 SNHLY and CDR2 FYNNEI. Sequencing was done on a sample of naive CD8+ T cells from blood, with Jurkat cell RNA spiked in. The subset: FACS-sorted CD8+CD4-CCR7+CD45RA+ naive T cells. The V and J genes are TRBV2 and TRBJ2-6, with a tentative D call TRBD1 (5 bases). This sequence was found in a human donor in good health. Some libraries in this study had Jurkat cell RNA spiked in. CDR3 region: CASRGRSSGANVLTF. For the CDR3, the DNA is TGTGCCAGCAGGGGGCGTTCATCGGGGGCCAACGTCCTGACTTTC.